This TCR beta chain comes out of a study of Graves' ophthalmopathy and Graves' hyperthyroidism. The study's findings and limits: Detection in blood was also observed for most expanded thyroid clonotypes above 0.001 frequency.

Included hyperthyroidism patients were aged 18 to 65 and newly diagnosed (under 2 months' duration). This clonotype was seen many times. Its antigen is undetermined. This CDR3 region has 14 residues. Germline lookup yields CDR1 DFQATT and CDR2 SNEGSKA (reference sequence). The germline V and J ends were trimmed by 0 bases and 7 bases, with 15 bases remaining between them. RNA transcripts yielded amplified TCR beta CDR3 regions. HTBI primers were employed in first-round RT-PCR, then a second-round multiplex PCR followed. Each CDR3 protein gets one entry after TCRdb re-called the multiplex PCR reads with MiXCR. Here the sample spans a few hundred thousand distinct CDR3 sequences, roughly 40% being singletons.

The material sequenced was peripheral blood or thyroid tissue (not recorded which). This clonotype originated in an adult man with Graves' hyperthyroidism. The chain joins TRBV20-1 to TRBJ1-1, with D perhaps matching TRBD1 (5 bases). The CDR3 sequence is CSARDPGRDGEAFF. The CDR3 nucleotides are TGCAGTGCTAGAGATCCGGGCAGGGACGGTGAAGCTTTCTTT.